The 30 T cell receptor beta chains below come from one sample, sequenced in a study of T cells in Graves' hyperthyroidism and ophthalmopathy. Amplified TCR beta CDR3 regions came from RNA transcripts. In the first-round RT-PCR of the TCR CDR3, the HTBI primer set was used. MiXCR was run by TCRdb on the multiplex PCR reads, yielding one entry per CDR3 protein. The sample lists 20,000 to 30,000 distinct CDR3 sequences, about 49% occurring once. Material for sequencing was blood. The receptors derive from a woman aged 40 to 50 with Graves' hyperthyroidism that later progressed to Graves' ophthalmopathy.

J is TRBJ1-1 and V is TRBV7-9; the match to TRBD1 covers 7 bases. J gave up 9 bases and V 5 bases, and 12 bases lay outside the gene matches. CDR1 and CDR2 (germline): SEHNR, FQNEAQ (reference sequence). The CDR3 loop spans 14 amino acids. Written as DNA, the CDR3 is TGTGCCAGCAGCCTATTGACAGGGAGCAGGAAAGCTTTCTTT. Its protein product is CASSLLTGSRKAFF.

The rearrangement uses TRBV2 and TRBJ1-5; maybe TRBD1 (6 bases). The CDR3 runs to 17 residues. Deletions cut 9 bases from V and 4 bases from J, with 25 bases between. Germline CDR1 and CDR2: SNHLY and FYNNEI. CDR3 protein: CASTGQFGSGGNQPQHF. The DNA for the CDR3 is TGTGCCAGTACGGGACAATTCGGGTCAGGTGGGAATCAGCCCCAGCATTTT.

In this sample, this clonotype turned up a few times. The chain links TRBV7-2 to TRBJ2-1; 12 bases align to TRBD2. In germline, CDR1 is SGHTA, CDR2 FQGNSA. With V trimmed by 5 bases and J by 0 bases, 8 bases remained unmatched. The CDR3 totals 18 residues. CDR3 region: CASSRWTSGANSYNEQFF. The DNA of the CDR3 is TGTGCCAGCAGCCGGTGGACTAGCGGGGCCAACTCCTACAATGAGCAGTTCTTC.

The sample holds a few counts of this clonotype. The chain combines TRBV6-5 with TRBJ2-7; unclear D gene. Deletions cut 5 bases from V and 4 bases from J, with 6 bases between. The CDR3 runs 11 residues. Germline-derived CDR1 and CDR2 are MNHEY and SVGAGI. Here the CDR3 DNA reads TGTGCCAGCAGTGTAAATTACGAGCAGTACTTC. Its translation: CASSVNYEQYF.

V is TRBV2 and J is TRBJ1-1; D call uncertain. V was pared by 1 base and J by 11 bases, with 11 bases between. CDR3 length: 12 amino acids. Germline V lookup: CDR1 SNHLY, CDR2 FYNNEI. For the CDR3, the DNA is TGTGCCAGCAGTGAAGTAGGGATTAGGGCTTTCTTT. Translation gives CASSEVGIRAFF.

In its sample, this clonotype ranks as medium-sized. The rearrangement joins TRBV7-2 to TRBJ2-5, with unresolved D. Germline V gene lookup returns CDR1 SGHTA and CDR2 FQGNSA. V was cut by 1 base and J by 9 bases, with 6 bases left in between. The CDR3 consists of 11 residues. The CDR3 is CASSLGVAQYF. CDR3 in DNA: TGTGCCAGCAGCTTAGGGGTGGCCCAGTACTTC.

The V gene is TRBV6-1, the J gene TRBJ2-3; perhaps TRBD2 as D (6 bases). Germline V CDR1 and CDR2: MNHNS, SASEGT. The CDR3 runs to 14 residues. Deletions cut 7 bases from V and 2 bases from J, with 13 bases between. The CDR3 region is CASKTSQNTDTQYF. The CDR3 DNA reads TGTGCCAGCAAAACTAGCCAGAACACAGATACGCAGTATTTT.

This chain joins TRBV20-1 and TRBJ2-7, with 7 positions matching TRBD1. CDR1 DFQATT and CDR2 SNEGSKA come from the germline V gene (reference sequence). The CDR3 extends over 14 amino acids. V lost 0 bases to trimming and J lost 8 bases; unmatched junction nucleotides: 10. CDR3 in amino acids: CSAREPDRLTKQYF. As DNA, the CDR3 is TGCAGTGCTAGAGAGCCGGACAGGCTTACGAAGCAGTACTTC.

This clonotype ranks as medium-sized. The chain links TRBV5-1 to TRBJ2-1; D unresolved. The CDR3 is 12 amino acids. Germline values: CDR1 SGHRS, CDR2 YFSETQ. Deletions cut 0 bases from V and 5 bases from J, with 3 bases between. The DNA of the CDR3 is TGCGCCAGCAGCTTGGTCGACAATGAGCAGTTCTTC. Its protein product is CASSLVDNEQFF.

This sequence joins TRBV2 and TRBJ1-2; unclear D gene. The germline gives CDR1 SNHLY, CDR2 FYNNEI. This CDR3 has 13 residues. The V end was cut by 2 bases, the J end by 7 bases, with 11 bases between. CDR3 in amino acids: CASSEKRASGYTF. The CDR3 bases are TGTGCCAGCAGTGAAAAGAGGGCGTCTGGCTACACCTTC.

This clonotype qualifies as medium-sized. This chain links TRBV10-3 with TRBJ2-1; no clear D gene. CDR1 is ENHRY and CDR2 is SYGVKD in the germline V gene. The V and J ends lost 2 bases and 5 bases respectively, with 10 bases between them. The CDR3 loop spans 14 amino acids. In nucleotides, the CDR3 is TGTGCCATCAGTGAGAGGAGTAAGGACAATGAGCAGTTCTTC. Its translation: CAISERSKDNEQFF.

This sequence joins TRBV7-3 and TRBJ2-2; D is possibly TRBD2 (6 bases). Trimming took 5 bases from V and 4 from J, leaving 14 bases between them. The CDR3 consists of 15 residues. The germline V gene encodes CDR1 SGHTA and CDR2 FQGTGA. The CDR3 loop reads CASSPGTVLTGELFF. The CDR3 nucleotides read TGTGCCAGCAGCCCAGGGACTGTCCTCACCGGGGAGCTGTTTTTT.

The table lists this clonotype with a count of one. The CDR3 sequence is CARGTSGTSVTDTQYF. In nucleotides, the CDR3 is TGTGCCAGGGGGACTAGCGGGACGTCTGTCACAGATACGCAGTATTTT. The chain employs TRBV7-6 and TRBJ2-3, with 13 positions matching TRBD2. The V gene's germline CDR1 is SGHVS and CDR2 FNYEAQ. Germline trimming cut 9 bases from V and 2 bases from J; bases unmatched to any gene: 8. This CDR3 has 16 residues.

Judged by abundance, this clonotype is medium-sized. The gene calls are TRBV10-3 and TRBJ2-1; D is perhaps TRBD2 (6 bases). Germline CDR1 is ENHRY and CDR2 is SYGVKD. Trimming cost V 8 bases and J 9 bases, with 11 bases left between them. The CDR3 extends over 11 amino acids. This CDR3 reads CAIAREREQFF. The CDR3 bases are TGTGCCATCGCGCGGGAACGTGAGCAGTTCTTC.

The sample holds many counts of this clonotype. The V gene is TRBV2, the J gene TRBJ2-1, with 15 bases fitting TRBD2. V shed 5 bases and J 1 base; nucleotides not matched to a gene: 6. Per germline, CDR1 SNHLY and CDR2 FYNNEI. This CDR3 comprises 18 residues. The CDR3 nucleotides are TGTGCCAGCAGTTGGACTAGCGGGAGGGCCGCATCCTACAATGAGCAGTTCTTC. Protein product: CASSWTSGRAASYNEQFF.

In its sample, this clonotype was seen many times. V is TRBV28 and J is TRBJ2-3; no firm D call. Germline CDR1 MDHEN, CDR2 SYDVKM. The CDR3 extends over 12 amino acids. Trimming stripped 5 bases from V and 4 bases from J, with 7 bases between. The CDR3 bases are TGTGCCAGCAGTAGGGCCCCAGATACGCAGTATTTT. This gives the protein CASSRAPDTQYF.

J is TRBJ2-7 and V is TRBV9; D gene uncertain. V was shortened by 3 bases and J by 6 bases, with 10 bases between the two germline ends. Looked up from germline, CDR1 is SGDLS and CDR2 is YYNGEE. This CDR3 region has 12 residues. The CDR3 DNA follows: TGTGCCAGCAGCGGGAACCCGAGCGAGCAGTACTTC. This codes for CASSGNPSEQYF.

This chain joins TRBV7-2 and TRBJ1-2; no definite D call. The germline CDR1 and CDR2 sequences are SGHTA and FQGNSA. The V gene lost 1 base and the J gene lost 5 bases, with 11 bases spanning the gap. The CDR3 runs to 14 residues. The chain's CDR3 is CASSLGRSAYGYTF. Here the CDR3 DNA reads TGTGCCAGCAGCTTAGGTCGGTCCGCTTATGGCTACACCTTC.

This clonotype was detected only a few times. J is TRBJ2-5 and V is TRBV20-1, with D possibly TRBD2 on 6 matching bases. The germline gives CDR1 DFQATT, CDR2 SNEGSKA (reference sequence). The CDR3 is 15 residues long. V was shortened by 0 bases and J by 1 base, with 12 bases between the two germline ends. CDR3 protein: CSARDPALAQETQYF. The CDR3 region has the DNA TGCAGTGCTAGAGATCCCGCACTAGCCCAAGAGACCCAGTACTTC.

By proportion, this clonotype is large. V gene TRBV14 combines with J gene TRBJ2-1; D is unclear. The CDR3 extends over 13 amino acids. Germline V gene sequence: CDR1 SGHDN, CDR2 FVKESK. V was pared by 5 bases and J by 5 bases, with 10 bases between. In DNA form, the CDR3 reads TGTGCCAGCAGCTTTCGACTGAACAATGAGCAGTTCTTC. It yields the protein CASSFRLNNEQFF.

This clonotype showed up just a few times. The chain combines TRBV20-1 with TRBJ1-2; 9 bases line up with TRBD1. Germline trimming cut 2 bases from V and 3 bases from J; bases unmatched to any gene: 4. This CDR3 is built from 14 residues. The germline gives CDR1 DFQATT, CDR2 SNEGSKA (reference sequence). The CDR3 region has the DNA TGCAGTGCTAGAACAGGGGGCAGGTACTATGGCTACACCTTC. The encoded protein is CSARTGGRYYGYTF.

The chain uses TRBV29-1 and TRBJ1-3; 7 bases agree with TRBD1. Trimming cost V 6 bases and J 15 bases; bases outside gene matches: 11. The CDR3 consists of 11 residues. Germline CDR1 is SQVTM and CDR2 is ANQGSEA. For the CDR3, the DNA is TGCAGCGTCAACCCCGGGACAGTTGAATATTTT. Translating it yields CSVNPGTVEYF.

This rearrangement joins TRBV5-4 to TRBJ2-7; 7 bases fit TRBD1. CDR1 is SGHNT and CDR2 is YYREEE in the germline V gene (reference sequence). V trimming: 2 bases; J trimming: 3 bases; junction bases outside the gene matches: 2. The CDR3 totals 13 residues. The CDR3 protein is CASSLGQDYEQYF. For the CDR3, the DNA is TGTGCCAGCAGCTTAGGACAGGACTACGAGCAGTACTTC.

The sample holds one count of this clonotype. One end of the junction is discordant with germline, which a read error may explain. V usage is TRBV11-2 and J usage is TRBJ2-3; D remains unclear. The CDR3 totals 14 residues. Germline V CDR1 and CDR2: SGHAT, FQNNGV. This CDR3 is CAGSSPRSTDTQYF. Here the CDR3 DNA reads TGTGCCGGCAGCTCACCGCGCTCGACAGATACGCAGTATTTT.

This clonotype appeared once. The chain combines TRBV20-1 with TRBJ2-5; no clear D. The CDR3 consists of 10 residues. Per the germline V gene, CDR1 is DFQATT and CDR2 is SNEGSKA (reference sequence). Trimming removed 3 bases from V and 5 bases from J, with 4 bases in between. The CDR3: CSASGETQYF. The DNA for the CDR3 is TGCAGTGCTAGTGGCGAGACCCAGTACTTC.

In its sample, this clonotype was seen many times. CDR3 in amino acids: CASSLLSGSNADTQYF. In DNA form, the CDR3 reads TGTGCCAGCAGCTTGTTAAGCGGGAGTAACGCAGATACGCAGTATTTT. The gene calls are TRBV5-4 and TRBJ2-3, with 8 bases aligning to TRBD2. CDR1 and CDR2 from the germline V gene are SGHNT and YYREEE (reference sequence). There are 16 residues in the CDR3. J gave up 4 bases and V 1 base, and 8 bases lay outside the gene matches.

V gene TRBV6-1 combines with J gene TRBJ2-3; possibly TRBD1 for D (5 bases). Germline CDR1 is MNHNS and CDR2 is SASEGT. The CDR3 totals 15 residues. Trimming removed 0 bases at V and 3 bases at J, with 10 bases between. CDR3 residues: CASSEAPAGTDTQYF. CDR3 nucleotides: TGTGCCAGCAGTGAAGCACCCGCAGGGACAGATACGCAGTATTTT.

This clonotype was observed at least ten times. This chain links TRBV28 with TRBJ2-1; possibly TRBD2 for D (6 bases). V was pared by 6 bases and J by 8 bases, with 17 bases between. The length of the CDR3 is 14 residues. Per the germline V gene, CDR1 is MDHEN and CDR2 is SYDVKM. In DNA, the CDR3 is TGTGCCAGCAGATCCGGGGACTTGCCCCATGAGCAGTTCTTC. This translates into CASRSGDLPHEQFF.

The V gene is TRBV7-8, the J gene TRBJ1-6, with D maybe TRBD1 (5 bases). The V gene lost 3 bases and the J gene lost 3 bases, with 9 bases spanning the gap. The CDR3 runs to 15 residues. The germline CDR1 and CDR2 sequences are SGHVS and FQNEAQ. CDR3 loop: CASSLGQIYNSPLHF. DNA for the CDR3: TGTGCCAGCAGCTTGGGGCAGATCTATAATTCACCCCTCCACTTT. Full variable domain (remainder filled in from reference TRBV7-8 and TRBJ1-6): GAGVSQSPRYKVAKRGQDVALRCDPISGHVSLFWYQQALGQGPEFLTYFQNEAQLDKSGLPSDRFFAERPEGSVSTLKIQRTQQEDSAVYLCASSLGQIYNSPLHFGNGTRLTVT.

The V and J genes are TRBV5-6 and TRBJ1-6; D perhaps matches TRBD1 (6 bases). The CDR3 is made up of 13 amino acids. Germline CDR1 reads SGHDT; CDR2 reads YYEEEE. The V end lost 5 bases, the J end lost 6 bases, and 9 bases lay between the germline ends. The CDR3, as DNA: TGTGCCAGCAGACAGGGTTTTAATTCACCCCTCCACTTT. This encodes CASRQGFNSPLHF.